Below, 7 T cell receptor beta chains from the same sample are listed, as sequenced in a study of molecular identifiers for immune sequencing clone quantification. MiXCR was run by TCRdb on the PCR reads, yielding one entry per CDR3 protein. The sample carries about 330,000 distinct CDR3 sequences, 24% recorded once. The sample comprised naive CD8+ T cells from blood, with Jurkat cell RNA spiked in. Regarding subset: FACS-sorted CD8+CD4-CCR7+CD45RA+ naive T cells. The receptor source for this set is a human donor in good health. Some libraries in this study had Jurkat cell RNA spiked in.

This clonotype has a count of ten or more. The genes are TRBV7-9 and TRBJ1-4; 8 positions match TRBD1. Per the germline V gene, CDR1 is SEHNR and CDR2 is FQNEAQ (reference sequence). V trimming: 5 bases; J trimming: 1 base; junction bases outside the gene matches: 0. This CDR3 has 14 residues. The CDR3 protein is CASSGTGTNEKLFF. DNA for the CDR3: TGTGCCAGCAGCGGGACAGGAACTAATGAAAAACTGTTTTTT.

This chain connects TRBV19 to TRBJ1-5; D not resolved. Germline loops: CDR1 LNHDA, CDR2 SQIVND (reference sequence). The CDR3 length is 15 residues. V shed 1 base and J shed 1 base, with 8 bases lying between them. The DNA of the CDR3 is TGTGCCAGTAGTATAGGGGCCGTAAGCAATCAGCCCCAGCATTTT. The encoded protein is CASSIGAVSNQPQHF.

In its sample, this clonotype was seen many times. This chain joins TRBV30 and TRBJ2-7; a weak D match, TRBD2 (6 bases). The CDR3 extends over 12 amino acids. The V and J ends lost 2 bases and 5 bases respectively, with 10 bases between them. CDR1 and CDR2 (germline): GTSNPN, SVGIG (reference sequence). DNA for the CDR3: TGTGCCTGGAGTTGGAGGGGCCACGAGCAGTACTTC. Translation gives CAWSWRGHEQYF.

Turning to this clonotype: One end of the junction does not line up with germline, which may come from a read error. The chain is built from TRBV13 and TRBJ1-5; no definite D call. The CDR3 spans 12 residues. Germline V gene data show CDR1 as PRHDT and CDR2 as FYEKMQ (reference sequence). The CDR3 region is CASSRSDQPQHF. CDR3 nucleotide sequence: TGTGCCAGCAGCCGTAGCGATCAGCCCCAGCATTTT. Looking up the rest from reference TRBV13 and TRBJ1-5 gives the full variable domain: AAGVIQSPRHLIKEKRETATLKCYPIPRHDTVYWYQQGPGQDPQFLISFYEKMQSDKGSIPDRFSAQQFSDYHSELNMSSLELGDSALYFCASSRSDQPQHFGDGTRLSIL.

This clonotype came up a few times. At one end, the junction sequence differs from germline, possibly due to a read error. This rearrangement joins TRBV5-4 to TRBJ2-7; weak D call: TRBD2 (5 bases). Germline CDR1 reads SGHNT; CDR2 reads YYREEE (reference sequence). CDR3 size: 16 residues. The DNA of the CDR3 is TGTGCCAGCAGCTTGGAAATAGCGCGTAACTCCCACGAGCAGTACTTC. Its protein is CASSLEIARNSHEQYF.

There are many counts of this clonotype. This CDR3 is CASTAQDGNGYTF. Here the CDR3 DNA reads TGTGCCAGCACGGCACAGGACGGAAATGGCTACACCTTC. The chain couples TRBV12-3 or TRBV12-4 to TRBJ1-2; maybe TRBD1 (5 bases). V lost 7 bases, J lost 6 bases, and 15 bases lay in between. The CDR3 contains 13 residues.

With respect to this clonotype: With a much larger clone just one base away, this may be a read error. The V call is TRBV5-1, the J call TRBJ2-1; TRBD2 matches at 11 bases. The CDR3 is 15 residues long. Trimming took 5 bases from V and 8 from J; bases not matched to a gene: 9. The germline gives CDR1 SGHRS, CDR2 YFSETQ. The DNA for the CDR3 is TGCGCCAGCAGGACGTCTAGCGGGGGGTACGATGAGCAGTTCTTC. Residues: CASRTSSGGYDEQFF.